This T cell receptor beta chain emerged from a study of CXCR3-negative and CXCR3-positive naive CD8 T cells. Triplicates of roughly 300,000 cells were sorted from each CD8+ T cell subset. Germline V gene sequence: CDR1 MDHEN, CDR2 SYDVKM. The CDR3 is 16 residues long. 5' RACE that incorporated UMI labels was used to prepare the TRB cDNA libraries. TCRdb processed the 5' RACE reads again and assigns one entry to each CDR3 protein, with no DNA. This sample contains over 100,000 distinct CDR3 sequences. The chain uses TRBV28 and TRBJ2-7; the TCRdb call, TRBD1, lacks DNA for checking. This receptor was obtained from a human donor in good health. Some clones in this sample may be carry-over from other donors' samples. The sample was naive CXCR3- CD8+ T cells from blood. Subset noted: CD45RO-CCR7+CD27+CD95- naive CD8+ T cells lacking CXCR3 (TNR3-). The CDR3 loop reads CASSLIRDRVAGEQYF.